Included here is one T cell receptor beta chain sequence, with context. What it binds is unknown. The sample is drawn from a study of graft-versus-host responses after intestinal transplantation. Findings of the study overall: GvH clones were identified in recipient marrow, with some first appearing in ileum or blood. The study associated peak circulating GvH clone levels with early post-transplant HvG declines.

Produced via immunoSEQ multiplex PCR; TCRdb's table is partial and in-frame only. The sample records approximately 100,000 clones, about 88% being singletons. The clonotype was recovered from a human donor who received an intestinal transplant. The input for sequencing was unstimulated CD4+ T cells sorted from spleen or lymph node cells, taken before intestinal transplant.

The CDR3 here is CASKVDRNYGYTF. In DNA form, the CDR3 reads TGTGCCAGCAAGGTGGACAGGAACTATGGCTACACCTTC. The rearrangement links TRBV6-5 to TRBJ1-2, with 7 positions matching TRBD1. The CDR3 is 13 amino acids. Germline V gives CDR1 MNHEY, CDR2 SVGAGI. Trimming cost V 7 bases and J 2 bases; bases outside gene matches: 4.